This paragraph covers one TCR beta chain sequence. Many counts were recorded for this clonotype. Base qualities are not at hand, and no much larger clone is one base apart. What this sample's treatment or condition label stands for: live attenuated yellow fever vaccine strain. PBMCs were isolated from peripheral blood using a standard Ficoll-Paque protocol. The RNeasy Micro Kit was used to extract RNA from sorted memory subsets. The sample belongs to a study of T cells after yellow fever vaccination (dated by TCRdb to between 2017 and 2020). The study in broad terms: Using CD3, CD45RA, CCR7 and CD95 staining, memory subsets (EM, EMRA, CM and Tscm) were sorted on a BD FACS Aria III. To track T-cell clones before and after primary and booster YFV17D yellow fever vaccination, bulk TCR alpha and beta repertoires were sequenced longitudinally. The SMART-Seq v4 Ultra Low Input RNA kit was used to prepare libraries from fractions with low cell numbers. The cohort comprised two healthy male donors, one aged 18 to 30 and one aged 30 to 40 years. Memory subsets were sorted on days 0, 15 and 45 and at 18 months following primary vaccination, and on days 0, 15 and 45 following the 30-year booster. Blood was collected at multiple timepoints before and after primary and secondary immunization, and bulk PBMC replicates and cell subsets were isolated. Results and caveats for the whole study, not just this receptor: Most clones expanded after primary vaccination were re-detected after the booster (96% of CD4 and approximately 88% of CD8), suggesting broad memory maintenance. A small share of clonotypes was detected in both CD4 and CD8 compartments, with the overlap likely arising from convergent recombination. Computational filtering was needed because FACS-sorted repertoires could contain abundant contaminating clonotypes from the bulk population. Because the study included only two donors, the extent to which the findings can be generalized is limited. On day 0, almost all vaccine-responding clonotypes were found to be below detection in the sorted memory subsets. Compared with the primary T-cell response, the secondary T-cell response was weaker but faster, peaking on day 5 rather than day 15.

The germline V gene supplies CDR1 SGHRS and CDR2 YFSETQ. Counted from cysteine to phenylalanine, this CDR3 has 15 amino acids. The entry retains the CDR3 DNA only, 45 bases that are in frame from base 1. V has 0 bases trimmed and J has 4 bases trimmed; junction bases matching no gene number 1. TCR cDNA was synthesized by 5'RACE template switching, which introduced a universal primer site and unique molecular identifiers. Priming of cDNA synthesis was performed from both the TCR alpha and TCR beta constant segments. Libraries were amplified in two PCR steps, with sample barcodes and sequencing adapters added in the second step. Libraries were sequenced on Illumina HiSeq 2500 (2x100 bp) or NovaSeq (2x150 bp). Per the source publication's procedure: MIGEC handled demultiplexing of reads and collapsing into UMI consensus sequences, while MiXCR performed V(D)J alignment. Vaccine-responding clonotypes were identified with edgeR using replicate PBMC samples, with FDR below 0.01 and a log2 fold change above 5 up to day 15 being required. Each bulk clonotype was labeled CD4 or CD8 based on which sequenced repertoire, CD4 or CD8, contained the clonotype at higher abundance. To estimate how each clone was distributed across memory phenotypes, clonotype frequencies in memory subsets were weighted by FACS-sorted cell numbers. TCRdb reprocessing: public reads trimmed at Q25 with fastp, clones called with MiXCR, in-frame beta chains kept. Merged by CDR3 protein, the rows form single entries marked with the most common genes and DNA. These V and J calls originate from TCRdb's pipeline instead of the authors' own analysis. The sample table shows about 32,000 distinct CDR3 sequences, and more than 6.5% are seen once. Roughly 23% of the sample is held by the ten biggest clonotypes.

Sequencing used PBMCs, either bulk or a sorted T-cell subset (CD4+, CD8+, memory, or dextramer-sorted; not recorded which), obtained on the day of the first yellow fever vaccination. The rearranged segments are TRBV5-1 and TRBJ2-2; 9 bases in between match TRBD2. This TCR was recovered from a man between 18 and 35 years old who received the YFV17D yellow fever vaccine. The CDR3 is CASSLGLAVTGELFF. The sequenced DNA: TGCGCCAGCAGCTTGGGACTAGCGGTCACCGGGGAGCTGTTTTTT.